The entry below describes one TCR beta chain. Its antigen is still unknown. The data were obtained in a study of cytomegalovirus exposure and HLA in healthy donors. Points from the study as a whole: An analysis done earlier found most TCR beta V segments productive about 87% or about 30% of the time. The authors enumerated 180 or so TCR beta chains as linked to cytomegalovirus.

Among the donors, all were healthy bone marrow donors. This PCR relied on a set of 60 Vbeta primers and 13 Jbeta primers. Only in-frame clones appear in the TCRdb table, and some are missing; sequencing was by immunoSEQ multiplex PCR. There are more than 95,000 clones in the sample; around 81% occur only once, and 1.2% lies in the top ten. The V gene lost 0 bases and the J gene lost 8 bases, with 13 bases spanning the gap. Germline lookup yields CDR1 MGHRA and CDR2 YSYEKL. The CDR3 covers 14 residues. The origin of this receptor is a female donor in good health and CMV-seronegative. What was sequenced was PBMCs. The V call is TRBV4-1, the J call TRBJ2-5; D remains unclear. This CDR3 is CASSQDPRTRTQYF. CDR3 nucleotide sequence: TGCGCCAGCAGCCAAGATCCTCGAACTCGTACCCAGTACTTC.